Presented here are 23 T cell receptor beta chains from one specimen sequenced in a study of blood T cells in healthy people across ages. The authors ran a second PCR of 7 to 11 cycles using a sample-barcoded 5' primer and a J-beta primer mix. TCRdb fed the 5' RACE reads into MiXCR, producing one record per CDR3 protein. The table lists about 2 million distinct CDR3 sequences, roughly 50% of them singletons, with roughly 2.1% in the top ten. The sample taken for sequencing was blood. Receptor source: a woman in her thirties or forties in good health.

This chain uses TRBV28 with TRBJ2-1, with D hard to call. The closer fit of TRBJ2-7 to the DNA end suggests the J call may be wrong. CDR1 and CDR2 from the germline V gene are MDHEN and SYDVKM. The CDR3 length is 13 residues. The CDR3: CASRRVLWGEQYF. CDR3 DNA sequence: TGTGCCAGCAGAAGGGTCCTCTGGGGTGAGCAGTACTTC.

The rearrangement uses TRBV5-1 and TRBJ2-3; 8 nucleotides match TRBD1. V gave up 4 bases and J gave up 2 bases; unmatched junction bases: 6. This CDR3 is built from 15 residues. CDR1 SGHRS and CDR2 YFSETQ come from the germline V gene. The CDR3 bases are TGCGCCAGCAGCCCGGACAGGGCACACACAGATACGCAGTATTTT. The encoded protein is CASSPDRAHTDTQYF.

This clonotype was seen more than once but under ten times. This chain connects TRBV12-3 or TRBV12-4 to TRBJ1-5, with a weak D call TRBD1 (5 bases). The CDR3 runs to 15 residues. V lost 5 bases and J lost 3, with 14 bases in between. The CDR3 loop is CASSPGLGDNQPQHF. The CDR3 bases are TGTGCCAGCAGTCCGGGACTCGGAGACAATCAGCCCCAGCATTTT.

V gene TRBV6-6 combines with J gene TRBJ2-3; D is possibly TRBD2 (5 bases). Germline lookup yields CDR1 MNHNY and CDR2 SVGAGI (reference sequence). Trimming took off 10 bases at V and 0 bases at J, with 14 bases between the two ends. CDR3 length: 14 amino acids. CDR3 bases: TGTGCCACTGAGGGTACGCAGAGCACAGATACGCAGTATTTT. Translation gives CATEGTQSTDTQYF.

This chain uses TRBV20-1 with TRBJ1-4; a weak D match, TRBD1 (5 bases). Germline loops: CDR1 DFQATT, CDR2 SNEGSKA (reference sequence). Between the trimmed V and J ends, which lost 0 bases and 4 bases, there was a span of 12 bases. This CDR3 region has 15 residues. CDR3 sequence reads: CSARDFGTGNEKLFF. In nucleotides, the CDR3 is TGCAGTGCTAGAGACTTTGGGACGGGTAATGAAAAACTGTTTTTT.

On this clonotype itself: Compared with germline, one end of the junction differs, possibly owing to a read error. CDR3 region: CRARGLQGARSGYTF. The DNA for the CDR3 is TGCCGTGCTAGAGGACTACAGGGGGCGAGGAGTGGCTACACCTTC. The V call is TRBV20-1, the J call TRBJ1-2, with 9 bases fitting TRBD1. The germline CDR1 and CDR2 sequences are DFQATT and SNEGSKA (reference sequence). The CDR3 length is 15 residues.

The gene calls are TRBV29-1 and TRBJ2-3; possible D gene TRBD2, 6 bases. Germline lookup yields CDR1 SQVTM and CDR2 ANQGSEA. V was pared by 1 base and J by 3 bases, with 17 bases between. The CDR3 is made up of 16 amino acids. The CDR3 region has the DNA TGCAGCGTTGAAGCGAACCCGGTACTAGCAACAGATACGCAGTATTTT. It codes for CSVEANPVLATDTQYF.

This clonotype appeared a few times. V and J are TRBV10-1 and TRBJ1-2, with a weak D call TRBD1 (5 bases). Germline lookup yields CDR1 WNHNN and CDR2 SYGVQD (reference sequence). The CDR3 is made up of 15 amino acids. V shed 6 bases and J shed 4 bases, with 18 bases lying between them. CDR3 protein: CASSQGIGRGYGYTF. The CDR3 DNA reads TGCGCCAGCAGCCAAGGGATAGGAAGGGGCTATGGCTACACCTTC.

Ten or more counts support this clonotype. V usage is TRBV12-3 or TRBV12-4 and J usage is TRBJ2-1; D is unresolved. This CDR3 is built from 14 residues. With 3 bases removed from V and 5 bases from J, the gap between germline ends came to 11 bases. CDR3 protein: CASSFGPGNNEQFF. CDR3 nucleotides: TGTGCCAGCAGTTTCGGACCGGGCAACAATGAGCAGTTCTTC.

This clonotype was counted a few times. V usage is TRBV6-2 or TRBV6-3 and J usage is TRBJ2-1, with D hard to call. The CDR3 length is 11 residues. The ends were cut back, 6 bases at V and 7 bases at J, with 7 bases in the middle. CDR1 is MNHEY, CDR2 SVGEGT, per germline. CDR3 in amino acids: CASRSRNEQFF. As DNA, the CDR3 is TGTGCCAGCAGGTCGCGGAATGAGCAGTTCTTC.

V and J are TRBV27 and TRBJ2-7; D may be TRBD1 (5 bases). Between the trimmed V and J ends, which lost 5 bases and 0 bases, there was a span of 11 bases. Germline V lookup: CDR1 MNHEY, CDR2 SMNVEV (reference sequence). The CDR3 consists of 14 residues. This CDR3 reads CASSQRGISYEQYF. The DNA of the CDR3 is TGTGCCAGCAGTCAAAGGGGCATCTCCTACGAGCAGTACTTC.

The chain recombines TRBV11-2 with TRBJ1-1, with D possibly matching TRBD1 (6 bases). The CDR3 has 14 amino acids. V was shortened by 5 bases and J by 4 bases, with 14 bases between the two germline ends. From germline, CDR1 is SGHAT and CDR2 FQNNGV. The CDR3 DNA is TGTGCCAGCAGCATACAGGGTTTTGTCACTGAAGCTTTCTTT. This codes for CASSIQGFVTEAFF.

The chain has TRBV7-2 and TRBJ1-4; 7 bases fit TRBD1. The ends lost 7 bases at V and 8 bases at J; junction bases unmatched: 10. CDR1 is SGHTA, CDR2 FQGNSA, per germline. CDR3 length: 14 amino acids. CDR3 amino acids: CASKRQGLGEKLFF. CDR3 sequence (DNA): TGTGCCAGCAAAAGACAGGGTTTAGGCGAAAAACTGTTTTTT. The full variable domain, with the rest looked up from reference TRBV7-2 and TRBJ1-4, is GAGVSQSPSNKVTEKGKDVELRCDPISGHTALYWYRQSLGQGLEFLIYFQGNSAPDKSGLPSDRFSAERTGGSVSTLTIQRTQQEDSAVYLCASKRQGLGEKLFFGSGTQLSVL.

This clonotype showed up just a few times. This CDR3 reads CASTISGGSPETQYF. In nucleotides, the CDR3 is TGCGCCAGCACCATTTCAGGGGGGTCTCCGGAGACCCAGTACTTC. The V and J genes are TRBV5-1 and TRBJ2-5; weak D call: TRBD1 (7 bases). The V gene lost 6 bases and the J gene lost 5 bases, with 20 bases spanning the gap. Germline CDR1 is SGHRS and CDR2 is YFSETQ. The CDR3 runs 15 residues.

This clonotype was counted a few times. The chain uses TRBV20-1 and TRBJ2-1, with D possibly matching TRBD1 (6 bases). Germline V gene sequence: CDR1 DFQATT, CDR2 SNEGSKA (reference sequence). CDR3 length: 14 residues. The germline V and J ends were trimmed by 1 base and 2 bases, with 9 bases remaining between them. CDR3 bases: TGCAGTGCTAGAGGGGGGCGCGCCTACAATGAGCAGTTCTTC. It codes for CSARGGRAYNEQFF.

The CDR3 reads CASREGSDTQYF. CDR3 nucleotide sequence: TGTGCCAGCAGAGAGGGGTCGGATACGCAGTATTTT. This chain joins TRBV11-2 and TRBJ2-3; D is perhaps TRBD1 or TRBD2 (5 bases each). This CDR3 has 12 amino acids. Between the trimmed V and J ends, which lost 6 bases and 6 bases, there was a span of 10 bases. Germline V gene sequence: CDR1 SGHAT, CDR2 FQNNGV. Full variable domain (outside the CDR3, taken from reference TRBV11-2 and TRBJ2-3): EAGVAQSPRYKIIEKRQSVAFWCNPISGHATLYWYQQILGQGPKLLIQFQNNGVVDDSQLPKDRFSAERLKGVDSTLKIQPAKLEDSAVYLCASREGSDTQYFGPGTRLTVL.

The sample holds a few counts of this clonotype. V is TRBV5-1 and J is TRBJ2-5; D is perhaps TRBD1 (6 bases). CDR1 is SGHRS and CDR2 is YFSETQ in the germline V gene. Trimming removed 3 bases from V and 0 bases from J, with 12 bases in between. This CDR3 has 15 residues. CDR3 bases: TGCGCCAGCAGCTCGATGACAGGATACCAAGAGACCCAGTACTTC. This sequence encodes CASSSMTGYQETQYF.

V is TRBV6-6 and J is TRBJ1-5; a weak D match, TRBD1 (6 bases). The germline V gene has CDR1 MNHNY and CDR2 SVGAGI (reference sequence). V was trimmed by 7 bases and J by 4 bases, leaving 11 bases between them. This CDR3 has 13 amino acids. CDR3 protein: CASITGPNQPQHF. Here the CDR3 DNA reads TGTGCCAGCATAACAGGGCCTAATCAGCCCCAGCATTTT.

V is TRBV6-6 and J is TRBJ2-5; D is perhaps TRBD1 (7 bases). The V end was cut by 4 bases, the J end by 5 bases, with 20 bases between. This CDR3 has 16 amino acids. Germline assignment: CDR1 MNHNY and CDR2 SVGAGI (reference sequence). CDR3 sequence (DNA): TGTGCCAGCAGTTCGTCAGGGGGGCCCCATAGGGAGACCCAGTACTTC. Translation gives CASSSSGGPHRETQYF.

The rearrangement uses TRBV6-1 and TRBJ2-7, with 8 bases identical to TRBD1. This CDR3 has 15 residues. Germline CDR1 MNHNS, CDR2 SASEGT. V shed 2 bases, J shed 7 bases, and the junction held 10 bases outside the gene matches. CDR3 DNA: TGTGCCAGCAGTGAATGGACAGGGCAAGGCAATGAGCAGTACTTC. This codes for CASSEWTGQGNEQYF.

Only a few counts were recorded for this clonotype. The V and J genes are TRBV7-9 and TRBJ2-1, with D perhaps matching TRBD2 (6 bases). The length of the CDR3 is 14 residues. Germline CDR1 reads SEHNR; CDR2 reads FQNEAQ (reference sequence). V was shortened by 5 bases and J by 5 bases, with 13 bases between the two germline ends. DNA for the CDR3: TGTGCCAGCAGCCCAGAGGCGGGGAACAATGAGCAGTTCTTC. As protein: CASSPEAGNNEQFF.

The chain combines TRBV13 with TRBJ1-5; D uncertain. CDR3 length: 15 residues. V gave up 4 bases and J gave up 0 bases, with 10 bases separating them. The germline V gene has CDR1 PRHDT and CDR2 FYEKMQ (reference sequence). This CDR3 is CASSSRGNSNQPQHF. The CDR3 DNA sequence: TGTGCCAGCAGCTCCCGGGGAAATAGCAATCAGCCCCAGCATTTT.

V and J are TRBV12-3 or TRBV12-4 and TRBJ1-1; the D gene is possibly TRBD1 (5 bases). The V and J ends lost 6 bases and 3 bases respectively, with 17 bases between them. The CDR3 runs 15 residues. CDR3: CASRIQGPSYTEAFF. The CDR3 region has the DNA TGTGCCAGCAGGATTCAGGGACCCAGCTACACTGAAGCTTTCTTT.